This T cell receptor (beta chain) was captured by sequencing in a study of blood T cell repertoires in COVID-19. Study at large: Sites across the United States, Italy and Spain contributed samples from acute and convalescent COVID-19. Sources were T cells, B-cell-depleted T cells, or PBMCs; the material itself was cDNA or gDNA.

The V segment lost 1 base and the J segment 2 bases; nucleotides outside the gene matches: 5. CDR3 size: 16 residues. The germline V gene has CDR1 SGHVS and CDR2 FQNEAQ. Libraries were prepared by immunoSEQ multiplex PCR; TCRdb keeps only in-frame clonotypes and omits some of them. The table lists roughly 130,000 clones, around 87% of them singletons. The chain has TRBV7-8 and TRBJ1-5; TRBD1 agrees at 7 bases. This receptor was identified in a woman aged 55-75 years with acute or convalescent COVID-19. Material: peripheral blood. CDR3 amino acids: CASSLEDRRRNQPQHF. The CDR3 region has the DNA TGTGCCAGCAGCTTAGAGGACAGGAGACGCAATCAGCCCCAGCATTTT.